These 29 T cell receptor beta chains share one sample of origin, sequenced in a study of T-cell memory formation after mild COVID-19. TCRdb passed the 5' RACE reads through MiXCR, listing each CDR3 protein once. The data hold around 450,000 distinct CDR3 sequences, with approximately 20% observed a single time. Sample: PBMCs or a T cell subset sorted from them (not recorded which). These receptors all stem from an adult woman who had mild COVID-19 (a few samples of this study predate the infection). Cell type and time point are not known.

Only a few counts were recorded for this clonotype. This rearrangement joins TRBV3-1 to TRBJ1-3; D not resolved. This CDR3 has 16 residues. The germline V and J ends were trimmed by 0 bases and 0 bases, with 9 bases remaining between them. CDR1 and CDR2 (germline): LGHDT, YNNKEL (reference sequence). The CDR3 protein is CASSQEWRSSGNTIYF. The CDR3 coding sequence is TGTGCCAGCAGCCAAGAATGGAGGAGCTCTGGAAACACCATATATTTT.

This chain connects TRBV24-1 to TRBJ2-1; D is unclear. Per the germline V gene, CDR1 is KGHDR and CDR2 is SFDVKD. The CDR3 spans 13 residues. V was pared by 4 bases and J by 9 bases, with 12 bases between. In DNA, the CDR3 is TGTGCCACCAGTGAATCGGACGTAGGTGAGCAGTTCTTC. This translates into CATSESDVGEQFF.

The chain joins TRBV12-3 or TRBV12-4 to TRBJ1-1; D gene uncertain. Trimming stripped 7 bases from V and 0 bases from J, with 12 bases between. This CDR3 region has 14 residues. The DNA for the CDR3 is TGTGCCAGCAATGTACAAGTCATGAACACTGAAGCTTTCTTT. It is translated as CASNVQVMNTEAFF.

This clonotype was counted only a few times. J is TRBJ1-3 and V is TRBV7-9; maybe TRBD1 (6 bases). The CDR3 is 18 amino acids. V shed 5 bases and J shed 2 bases, with 22 bases lying between them. The germline gives CDR1 SEHNR, CDR2 FQNEAQ (reference sequence). The CDR3 DNA is TGTGCCAGCAGCGGGGGTCGGGACATCCCTCGGACTGGAAACACCATATATTTT. Its protein is CASSGGRDIPRTGNTIYF. Filled out from reference TRBV7-9 and TRBJ1-3, the complete variable domain reads DTGVSQNPRHKITKRGQNVTFRCDPISEHNRLYWYRQTLGQGPEFLTYFQNEAQLEKSRLLSDRFSAERPKGSFSTLEIQRTEQGDSAMYLCASSGGRDIPRTGNTIYFGEGSWLTVV.

This rearrangement joins TRBV6-2 or TRBV6-3 to TRBJ1-1; D is uncertain. This CDR3 is 17 amino acids long. V lost 5 bases and J lost 0, with 19 bases in between. CDR1 and CDR2 (germline): MNHEY, SVGEGT. CDR3 sequence (DNA): TGTGCCAGCAGTCCCCGGTCGGCGGGCTCCATGAACACTGAAGCTTTCTTT. Protein: CASSPRSAGSMNTEAFF.

The chain recombines TRBV20-1 with TRBJ2-1; TRBD2 aligns across 8 bases. CDR1 is DFQATT, CDR2 SNEGSKA, per germline (reference sequence). This CDR3 region has 16 residues. V trimming: 2 bases; J trimming: 4 bases; junction bases outside the gene matches: 10. CDR3 region: CSARSLIAGKYNEQFF. The CDR3 nucleotides read TGCAGTGCTAGATCCCTCATAGCGGGAAAGTACAATGAGCAGTTCTTC.

J is TRBJ2-5 and V is TRBV30; a possible D gene is TRBD2 (6 bases). V lost 2 bases and J lost 5, with 12 bases in between. The CDR3 sequence is 13 residues long. Germline loops: CDR1 GTSNPN, CDR2 SVGIG (reference sequence). CDR3 loop: CAWSRRRGETQYF. DNA of the CDR3: TGTGCCTGGAGTAGGCGGCGGGGTGAGACCCAGTACTTC. The variable domain in full, completed from reference TRBV30 and TRBJ2-5, reads SQTIHQWPATLVQPVGSPLSLECTVEGTSNPNLYWYRQAAGRGLQLLFYSVGIGQISSEVPQNLSASRPQDRQFILSSKKLLLSDSGFYLCAWSRRRGETQYFGPGTRLLVL.

The chain uses TRBV4-3 and TRBJ1-1; possibly TRBD1 for D (5 bases). The CDR3 runs 15 residues. Germline-derived CDR1 and CDR2 are LGHNA and YSLEER. V was shortened by 1 base and J by 1 base, with 10 bases between the two germline ends. The CDR3 loop is CASSQGGGTNTEAFF. The DNA for the CDR3 is TGCGCCAGCAGCCAAGGCGGGGGGACGAACACTGAAGCTTTCTTT.

This clonotype was seen a handful of times. The V call is TRBV11-3, the J call TRBJ1-1; 7 bases align to TRBD1. The CDR3 sequence is 17 residues long. Trimming removed 5 bases from V and 0 bases from J; junction bases left unmatched: 12. In germline, CDR1 is SGHNT, CDR2 YENEEA. The CDR3 DNA is TGTGCCAGCAGCCGTTGGACAGGACGGGGGATGAACACTGAAGCTTTCTTT. Amino acids: CASSRWTGRGMNTEAFF.

This clonotype has more than one count but fewer than ten. The chain uses TRBV5-1 and TRBJ2-3; the match to TRBD2 covers 11 bases. V lost 4 bases, J lost 3 bases, and 4 bases stayed unmatched. There are 15 residues in the CDR3. CDR1 is SGHRS and CDR2 is YFSETQ in the germline V gene. CDR3 nucleotide sequence: TGCGCCAGCAGCCAGACTAGCGGGACGACAGATACGCAGTATTTT. This sequence encodes CASSQTSGTTDTQYF.

Only a few counts were recorded for this clonotype. Here the CDR3 reads CASSLVQTGAIQAFF. The CDR3 nucleotides are TGTGCCAGCAGTTTAGTTCAGACAGGGGCTATCCAAGCTTTCTTT. This chain uses TRBV12-3 or TRBV12-4 with TRBJ1-1; TRBD1 aligns across 8 bases. This CDR3 is 15 amino acids long. The V segment lost 1 base and the J segment 9 bases; nucleotides outside the gene matches: 10.

This clonotype was seen a few times. This chain uses TRBV7-8 with TRBJ2-1, with D unresolved. CDR3 length equals 14 residues. V lost 1 base, J lost 6 bases, and 10 bases lay in between. The V gene's germline CDR1 is SGHVS and CDR2 FQNEAQ. The CDR3 region is CASSLDRPVNEQFF. For the CDR3, the DNA is TGTGCCAGCAGCTTAGACAGACCCGTCAATGAGCAGTTCTTC.

This clonotype came up a few times. The genes are TRBV12-3 or TRBV12-4 and TRBJ2-2; no clear D. The CDR3 spans 11 residues. V was shortened by 4 bases and J by 7 bases, with 4 bases between the two germline ends. CDR3 nucleotide sequence: TGTGCCAGCAGTTCATTCGGGGAGCTGTTTTTT. Translating it yields CASSSFGELFF.

This clonotype has just a few counts. This sequence joins TRBV29-1 and TRBJ2-3; D is possibly TRBD2 (6 bases). This CDR3 contains 14 residues. Germline values: CDR1 SQVTM, CDR2 ANQGSEA. V was cut by 4 bases and J by 2 bases, with 13 bases left in between. The CDR3 loop reads CSVGRASVTDTQYF. The CDR3 DNA reads as TGCAGCGTTGGGAGGGCCTCCGTCACAGATACGCAGTATTTT.

The chain carries TRBV18 and TRBJ2-7, with 8 bases identical to TRBD1. CDR3 length: 14 residues. The V segment lost 3 bases and the J segment 5 bases; nucleotides outside the gene matches: 6. From germline, CDR1 is KGHSH and CDR2 LQKENI. CDR3 sequence reads: CASSPRTGTHEQYF. For the CDR3, the DNA is TGTGCCAGCTCACCGCGGACAGGGACCCACGAGCAGTACTTC.

This clonotype was seen a single time. The rearrangement links TRBV18 to TRBJ1-2; tentatively, D is TRBD1 (5 bases). The CDR3 extends over 13 amino acids. V gave up 5 bases and J gave up 6 bases, with 13 bases separating them. Germline values: CDR1 KGHSH, CDR2 LQKENI. The CDR3 reads CASSTGPADGYTF. CDR3 nucleotides: TGTGCCAGCTCAACAGGACCTGCAGATGGCTACACCTTC.

This chain links TRBV12-3 or TRBV12-4 with TRBJ2-3; no clear D gene. The V end lost 5 bases, the J end lost 4 bases, and 19 bases lay between the germline ends. This CDR3 spans 16 amino acids. DNA of the CDR3: TGTGCCAGCAGTCACACCTTACTGAATACGCCAGATACGCAGTATTTT. It codes for CASSHTLLNTPDTQYF.

This chain links TRBV6-5 with TRBJ1-5, with a weak D call TRBD1 (5 bases). The CDR3 has 16 residues. V lost 8 bases and J 2 bases, leaving 19 bases between the germline ends. CDR1 and CDR2 (germline): MNHEY, SVGAGI. CDR3 nucleotides: TGTGCCAGCCAACCAAGTCAGGGTGCTGGCAATCAGCCCCAGCATTTT. Protein product: CASQPSQGAGNQPQHF.

This rearrangement joins TRBV4-1 to TRBJ2-1; D unclear. Germline CDR1 and CDR2: MGHRA and YSYEKL. The CDR3 has 12 amino acids. The V end lost 4 bases, the J end lost 7 bases, and 8 bases lay between the germline ends. The CDR3 DNA sequence: TGCGCCAGCAGCCGTCTGGGGAATGAGCAGTTCTTC. Translating it yields CASSRLGNEQFF.

This clonotype was seen more than once but under ten times. This chain uses TRBV2 with TRBJ2-1; 13 bases are a match to TRBD2. Per the germline V gene, CDR1 is SNHLY and CDR2 is FYNNEI. This CDR3 has 15 amino acids. The trim removed 7 bases at V and 2 bases at J, leaving 2 bases unmatched. The CDR3: CASMGTSGTYNEQFF. The CDR3 nucleotides are TGTGCCAGCATGGGGACTAGCGGGACCTACAATGAGCAGTTCTTC.

The chain carries TRBV12-3 or TRBV12-4 and TRBJ2-1, with D possibly TRBD1 on 5 matching bases. This CDR3 has 15 amino acids. V lost 7 bases to trimming and J lost 7 bases, with 20 bases between them. The CDR3: CASKERQSESNEQFF. DNA for the CDR3: TGTGCCAGCAAGGAACGACAGTCCGAATCGAATGAGCAGTTCTTC.

The chain recombines TRBV30 with TRBJ2-1; 10 positions agree with TRBD2. The germline V gene encodes CDR1 GTSNPN and CDR2 SVGIG (reference sequence). Trimming cost V 4 bases and J 0 bases; bases outside gene matches: 0. This CDR3 is 14 amino acids long. The CDR3 sequence: CAWTSGSSYNEQFF. DNA of the CDR3: TGTGCCTGGACTAGCGGGAGCTCCTACAATGAGCAGTTCTTC.

The genes are TRBV6-2 or TRBV6-3 and TRBJ2-5; 12 nucleotides line up with TRBD2. The CDR3 is made up of 15 amino acids. Germline V gene sequence: CDR1 MNHEY, CDR2 SVGEGT. The junction had 7 bases not matched to a gene; V was cut back by 5 bases and J by 6 bases. CDR3 protein: CASSRLAGEIKTQYF. CDR3 DNA sequence: TGTGCCAGCAGTCGACTAGCGGGGGAAATAAAGACCCAGTACTTC.

The chain is built from TRBV10-3 and TRBJ2-1; TRBD2 agrees at 9 bases. V lost 5 bases, J lost 3 bases, and 11 bases stayed unmatched. Germline V gene data show CDR1 as ENHRY and CDR2 as SYGVKD. This CDR3 contains 17 residues. The CDR3 here is CAISPSLLAGNYNEQFF. The CDR3 region has the DNA TGTGCCATCAGTCCCTCACTGCTAGCGGGAAACTACAATGAGCAGTTCTTC.

This clonotype came up a few times. This CDR3 is CASSNRGPPMVEQYF. The CDR3 nucleotides are TGCGCCAGCAGCAACCGAGGGCCCCCTATGGTGGAGCAGTACTTC. The chain uses TRBV4-1 and TRBJ2-7; D might be TRBD2 (5 bases). This CDR3 contains 15 residues. Germline V gene lookup returns CDR1 MGHRA and CDR2 YSYEKL. The V end lost 5 bases, the J end lost 7 bases, and 21 bases lay between the germline ends.

The chain combines TRBV5-5 with TRBJ2-5; 9 bases align to TRBD1. V lost 5 bases and J lost 4; bases outside the gene matches: 6. Germline CDR1 reads SGHKS; CDR2 reads YYEKEE (reference sequence). This CDR3 spans 14 amino acids. For the CDR3, the DNA is TGTGCCAGCAGTTTTATGACAGGGGGAGAGACCCAGTACTTC. This codes for CASSFMTGGETQYF. Based on the CDR3 plus reference TRBV5-5 and TRBJ2-5, the full variable domain is DAGVTQSPTHLIKTRGQQVTLRCSPISGHKSVSWYQQVLGQGPQFIFQYYEKEERGRGNFPDRFSARQFPNYSSELNVNALLLGDSALYLCASSFMTGGETQYFGPGTRLLVL.

The chain combines TRBV2 with TRBJ2-1; 10 bases map to TRBD1. With V trimmed by 5 bases and J by 4 bases, 8 bases remained unmatched. This CDR3 contains 16 residues. In germline, CDR1 is SNHLY, CDR2 FYNNEI. Here the CDR3 reads CASSPGQGGQYNEQFF. The CDR3 DNA is TGTGCCAGCAGTCCCGGACAGGGGGGGCAATACAATGAGCAGTTCTTC.

The CDR3 DNA is TGTGCCAGCAGTTTGGTGAAGGTGGAGGGGCTGTACGAGCAGTACTTC. It yields the protein CASSLVKVEGLYEQYF. The rearrangement uses TRBV27 and TRBJ2-7; a weak D match, TRBD2 (6 bases). Germline V gene sequence: CDR1 MNHEY, CDR2 SMNVEV (reference sequence). Trimming left V 3 bases short and J 4 bases short, with 19 bases between. The CDR3 extends over 16 amino acids.

This rearrangement joins TRBV6-1 to TRBJ1-5; D might be TRBD1 (5 bases). The germline gives CDR1 MNHNS, CDR2 SASEGT. Trimming removed 6 bases at V and 5 bases at J, with 14 bases between. This CDR3 has 14 amino acids. The CDR3 sequence: CASSPGTTYQPQHF. As DNA, the CDR3 is TGTGCCAGCAGCCCGGGGACGACCTATCAGCCCCAGCATTTT.